These 21 T cell receptor beta chains originate from one sample sequenced in a study of shared clonotypes between healthy human individuals. Naive CD8 cells comprised CD45RO-negative, CCR7-positively selected cells, excluding terminally differentiated effector memory CD45RA+ cells. Generated by immunoSEQ multiplex PCR, the TCRdb table keeps only in-frame clones and is missing some. Of under 850,000 clones in the sample, over 90% were seen once. Material for sequencing was naive CD8+ T cells sorted from blood. The receptors were gathered from a man aged 25-45 years in good health.

This chain links TRBV6-1 with TRBJ1-2; D gene uncertain. The V gene's germline CDR1 is MNHNS and CDR2 SASEGT. The CDR3 has 11 amino acids. Trimming pared 3 bases from V and 5 bases from J, leaving 4 bases between. CDR3: CASSDHYGYTF. CDR3 sequence (DNA): TGTGCCAGCAGTGATCATTATGGCTACACCTTC.

This chain links TRBV19 with TRBJ1-1, with D unresolved. Between the trimmed V and J ends, which lost 5 bases and 6 bases, there was a span of 10 bases. Germline V gene lookup returns CDR1 LNHDA and CDR2 SQIVND (reference sequence). The CDR3 consists of 12 residues. CDR3 DNA: TGTGCCAGTAGTTCCCCTTCCCCTGAAGCTTTCTTT. This encodes CASSSPSPEAFF.

V usage is TRBV7-6 and J usage is TRBJ1-2; maybe TRBD1 (5 bases). The V gene lost 1 base and the J gene lost 5 bases, with 14 bases spanning the gap. CDR3 length: 15 residues. Germline V lookup: CDR1 SGHVS, CDR2 FNYEAQ. The CDR3 is CASSLGSAGPYGYTF. CDR3 in DNA: TGTGCCAGCAGCTTAGGGTCGGCAGGGCCTTATGGCTACACCTTC.

Concerning this clone itself: A much more abundant neighbour one base away suggests this may be a read error. The same CDR3 arises from other DNA sequences in this sample as well. CDR3: CASSGSYEQYF. DNA for the CDR3: TGTGCCAGCAGTGGGTCCTACGAGCAGTACTTC. The rearrangement joins TRBV27 to TRBJ2-7, with D hard to call. The CDR3 covers 11 residues. The germline V gene encodes CDR1 MNHEY and CDR2 SMNVEV (reference sequence). V was trimmed by 5 bases and J by 1 base, leaving 3 bases between them.

The gene calls are TRBV9 and TRBJ2-7; 7 bases are a match to TRBD2. CDR3 length equals 16 residues. The junction had 10 bases not matched to a gene; V was cut back by 4 bases and J by 0 bases. Germline CDR1 reads SGDLS; CDR2 reads YYNGEE. CDR3 sequence (DNA): TGTGCCAGCAGCCTGCAGGCTAGCGGAGTCTCCTACGAGCAGTACTTC. Its translation is CASSLQASGVSYEQYF.

This rearrangement joins TRBV19 to TRBJ1-5; weak D call: TRBD1 (6 bases). The V gene lost 1 base and the J gene lost 6 bases, with 13 bases spanning the gap. The CDR3 loop spans 15 amino acids. The V gene's germline CDR1 is LNHDA and CDR2 SQIVND (reference sequence). Here the CDR3 reads CASSIAGRGAQPQHF. In nucleotides, the CDR3 is TGTGCCAGTAGTATAGCAGGGAGGGGGGCTCAGCCCCAGCATTTT. Looking up the rest from reference TRBV19 and TRBJ1-5 gives the full variable domain: DGGITQSPKYLFRKEGQNVTLSCEQNLNHDAMYWYRQDPGQGLRLIYYSQIVNDFQKGDIAEGYSVSREKKESFPLTVTSAQKNPTAFYLCASSIAGRGAQPQHFGDGTRLSIL.

The chain carries TRBV13 and TRBJ2-7, with D maybe TRBD1 (5 bases). V lost 4 bases and J 3 bases, leaving 10 bases between the germline ends. The CDR3 sequence is 13 residues long. Germline values: CDR1 PRHDT, CDR2 FYEKMQ (reference sequence). CDR3: CASSSDSVYEQYF. CDR3 bases: TGTGCCAGCAGCTCAGACAGTGTCTACGAGCAGTACTTC.

The J gene is TRBJ2-1, the V gene TRBV11-3; TRBD1 agrees at 8 bases. Trimming removed 3 bases from V and 5 bases from J; junction bases left unmatched: 3. CDR1 is SGHNT and CDR2 is YENEEA in the germline V gene. The CDR3 has 14 residues. The CDR3 here is CASSFAGGNNEQFF. CDR3 in DNA: TGTGCCAGCAGCTTTGCAGGGGGCAACAATGAGCAGTTCTTC.

The rearrangement links TRBV10-2 to TRBJ2-7; a weak D match, TRBD1 (5 bases). Germline CDR1 is WSHSY and CDR2 is SAAADI. The CDR3 covers 14 residues. V lost 3 bases, J lost 2 bases, and 11 bases lay in between. The CDR3 loop reads CASSDRAFAYEQYF. DNA of the CDR3: TGCGCCAGCAGTGACAGGGCTTTCGCCTACGAGCAGTACTTC.

The chain employs TRBV5-5 and TRBJ2-7, with 13 nucleotides matching TRBD2. This CDR3 region has 14 residues. CDR1 SGHKS and CDR2 YYEKEE come from the germline V gene (reference sequence). Trimming at V came to 4 bases and at J to 2 bases, leaving 0 bases not matched to a gene. CDR3 region: CASSGTSGAYEQYF. CDR3 coding DNA: TGTGCCAGCAGCGGGACTAGCGGGGCCTACGAGCAGTACTTC.

The rearrangement links TRBV2 to TRBJ1-3; D is unclear. The CDR3 is 14 residues long. V gave up 2 bases and J gave up 8 bases, with 13 bases separating them. Germline V CDR1 and CDR2: SNHLY, FYNNEI. The CDR3 spells CASSEFFSTDTIYF. Written as DNA, the CDR3 is TGTGCCAGCAGTGAATTTTTTTCGACGGACACCATATATTTT.

This chain connects TRBV15 to TRBJ2-7, with D possibly being TRBD1 (6 bases). Germline-derived CDR1 and CDR2 are LNHNV and YYDKDF (reference sequence). Trimming left V 8 bases short and J 3 bases short, with 14 bases between. This CDR3 spans 13 amino acids. CDR3 in amino acids: CATSGTRNYEQYF. CDR3 DNA sequence: TGTGCCACCTCCGGGACACGGAACTACGAGCAGTACTTC. The whole variable domain, filled in from reference TRBV15 and TRBJ2-7, reads DAMVIQNPRYQVTQFGKPVTLSCSQTLNHNVMYWYQQKSSQAPKLLFHYYDKDFNNEADTPDNFQSRRPNTSFCFLDIRSPGLGDTAMYLCATSGTRNYEQYFGPGTRLTVT.

The V and J genes are TRBV27 and TRBJ1-1; no clear D. The germline V gene encodes CDR1 MNHEY and CDR2 SMNVEV (reference sequence). The CDR3 runs to 15 residues. The V and J ends lost 8 bases and 1 base respectively, with 17 bases between them. CDR3 sequence: CASRVDPFGNTEAFF. The DNA for the CDR3 is TGTGCCAGCCGAGTGGACCCCTTTGGGAACACTGAAGCTTTCTTT.

J is TRBJ2-2 and V is TRBV25-1, with D tentatively TRBD1 (5 bases). The germline V gene has CDR1 MGHDK and CDR2 SYGVNS. Trimming took 3 bases from V and 5 from J, leaving 10 bases between them. The CDR3 runs to 14 residues. The CDR3 nucleotides read TGTGCCAGCAGTGATCCAGGGCCAACCGGGGAGCTGTTTTTT. Protein: CASSDPGPTGELFF.

The chain has TRBV28 and TRBJ2-5, with TRBD2 matching over 9 bases. The V gene's germline CDR1 is MDHEN and CDR2 SYDVKM. Trimming took 7 bases from V and 4 from J; bases not matched to a gene: 4. This CDR3 has 13 amino acids. This chain's CDR3 is CASKTSGVETQYF. The CDR3 DNA follows: TGTGCCAGCAAGACTAGCGGAGTAGAGACCCAGTACTTC.

The CDR3 nucleotides read TGCGCCAGCAGCCAAGAGACAGCCGCGAACACCGGGGAGCTGTTTTTT. Translated, it gives CASSQETAANTGELFF. This rearrangement joins TRBV4-1 to TRBJ2-2, with D possibly being TRBD1 (5 bases). Germline V gene lookup returns CDR1 MGHRA and CDR2 YSYEKL. The V end lost 0 bases, the J end lost 0 bases, and 8 bases lay between the germline ends. This CDR3 contains 16 residues.

CDR3 protein: CASSLAGGGVYEQFF. The CDR3 DNA is TGTGCCAGTAGCCTAGCGGGAGGGGGGGTTTATGAGCAGTTCTTC. V and J are TRBV19 and TRBJ2-1; TRBD2 matches 12 bases. V was clipped by 6 bases and J by 8 bases; unmatched bases: 8. This CDR3 region has 15 residues. Germline-derived CDR1 and CDR2 are LNHDA and SQIVND (reference sequence).

This chain uses TRBV2 with TRBJ2-1; D ambiguous. Germline values: CDR1 SNHLY, CDR2 FYNNEI. The CDR3 has 12 amino acids. V was trimmed by 6 bases and J by 7 bases, leaving 10 bases between them. CDR3 sequence reads: CASSYTFNEQFF. The CDR3 DNA reads TGTGCCAGCAGCTATACTTTTAATGAGCAGTTCTTC.

This clone is a singleton in its sample. The rearrangement joins TRBV5-6 to TRBJ2-2; 8 bases are shared with TRBD1. CDR1 SGHDT and CDR2 YYEEEE come from the germline V gene. The CDR3 consists of 15 residues. Trimming took 5 bases from V and 4 from J; bases not matched to a gene: 7. CDR3 loop: CASRIGRGRTGELFF. The CDR3 nucleotides read TGTGCCAGCAGAATCGGCAGGGGGCGCACCGGGGAGCTGTTTTTT.

V and J are TRBV10-1 and TRBJ2-4, with a possible D match to TRBD2 (5 bases). The length of the CDR3 is 14 residues. Germline lookup yields CDR1 WNHNN and CDR2 SYGVQD (reference sequence). Trimming stripped 2 bases from V and 8 bases from J, with 13 bases between. The CDR3 DNA reads TGCGCCAGCAGTGAGAGTAACAGCGGAGACATTCAGTACTTC. Its translation is CASSESNSGDIQYF.

The CDR3 region has the DNA TGTGCCAGCAGCTTAGGGACAGGCTACAATGAGCAGTTCTTC. This codes for CASSLGTGYNEQFF. This chain connects TRBV7-9 to TRBJ2-1, with 7 bases aligning to TRBD1. Per the germline V gene, CDR1 is SEHNR and CDR2 is FQNEAQ (reference sequence). The CDR3 consists of 14 residues. V lost 1 base, J lost 3 bases, and 0 bases stayed unmatched.